This T cell receptor beta chain was observed in a study of blood T cell repertoires in COVID-19. About the research overall: Acute and convalescent COVID-19 specimens originated in the United States, Italy and Spain. T cells, B-cell-depleted T cells, or PBMCs provided the cDNA or gDNA that served as material.

Trimming removed 1 base at V and 11 bases at J, with 20 bases between. Germline values: CDR1 LNHDA, CDR2 SQIVND (reference sequence). The CDR3 extends over 15 amino acids. Per the original methods: Reference gene primer amplification yielded estimated nucleated cell counts. Data came from immunoSEQ multiplex PCR; TCRdb stores just in-frame clones and leaves some out. V and J calls plus clone size are reproduced from that table; the DNA served to infer D and trimming. The table has around 250,000 clones, 89% seen once. The TCR sequence derives from a middle-aged woman who had recovered from COVID-19. Sequencing was carried out using peripheral blood. The rearrangement links TRBV19 to TRBJ1-2; D is possibly TRBD1 (5 bases). The CDR3 bases are TGTGCCAGTAGTATAGTACAAGGCGGGGCGCTTGGGTACACCTTC. Amino acid sequence: CASSIVQGGALGYTF.